The rows below give T cell receptor beta chains drawn from one sample of a study of T cell repertoires in cytomegalovirus infection. One entry per CDR3 protein, called by TCRdb with MiXCR from the reads. The sample includes about 180,000 distinct CDR3 sequences, 13% to 15% of them seen just once. Sample: PBMCs. The receptors originated from a human donor in good health (CMV status not recorded). Some clones in this sample may be carry-over from other donors' samples. CDR3s include the opening cysteine and the closing phenylalanine or tryptophan. The D gene is left open where the match is weak. Part of the rows lack a size; the others show once, few, many or a class for expanded clones.

size	V	D	J	DNA	CDR3
many	TRBV7-9	TRBD1	TRBJ1-1	TGTGCCAGCAGCCCGTCGGGACAGGGGGGTTCTGAAGCTTTCTTT	CASSPSGQGGSEAFF
.	TRBV29-1	.	TRBJ2-5	TGCAGCGTTGAAAGGCTAGAGACCCAGTACTTC	CSVERLETQYF
.	TRBV29-1	TRBD1	TRBJ1-1	TGCAGCGTTGACTTTCTCGGACAGGGGATGGGCACTGAAGCTTTCTTT	CSVDFLGQGMGTEAFF
many	TRBV6-5	.	TRBJ1-1	TGTGCCAGCAACGGTGGGGTTTTCACTGAAGCTTTCTTT	CASNGGVFTEAFF
many	TRBV7-2	.	TRBJ1-5	TGTGCCAGCAGCTACGAGAATAGCAATCAGCCCCAGCATTTT	CASSYENSNQPQHF
.	TRBV7-3	TRBD2	TRBJ2-7	TGTGCCAGCAGCTTAATTGGCGGGGGCTCCTACGAGCAGTACTTC	CASSLIGGGSYEQYF
few	TRBV5-1	TRBD2	TRBJ2-1	TGCGCCAGCAGCGTCGGACTAGCGGGAACTCCGTTGTACAATGAGCAGTTCTTC	CASSVGLAGTPLYNEQFF
many	TRBV28	TRBD1	TRBJ1-5	TGTGCCAGCAGTTCCTCGGGACAGGGCAATCAGCCCCAGCATTTT	CASSSSGQGNQPQHF
.	TRBV12-3/TRBV12-4	.	TRBJ2-5	TGTGCCAGCAGTCTGATGCCTCAGACTGGGATTTTGACCCAGTACTTC	CASSLMPQTGILTQYF
many	TRBV7-2	.	TRBJ1-5	TGTGCCAGCAGCCCACAGGGTGGGAGCAATCAGCCCCAGCATTTT	CASSPQGGSNQPQHF
.	TRBV6-8	TRBD1	TRBJ1-1	TGTGCCAGCAACTTCGACAGGGAAAACACTGAAGCTTTCTTT	CASNFDRENTEAFF
many	TRBV6-6	.	TRBJ2-7	TGTGCCAGCAGTTACATCGGGGGCGAGCAGTACTTC	CASSYIGGEQYF
few	TRBV6-5	.	TRBJ1-1	TGTGCCAGCAGTTCTCGGGGGGTGGGCGCCACTGAAGCTTTCTTT	CASSSRGVGATEAFF
many	TRBV7-2	.	TRBJ1-5	TGTGCCAGCAGCTCTGGACAGTTCAATCAGCCCCAGCATTTT	CASSSGQFNQPQHF
few	TRBV28	TRBD1	TRBJ2-7	TGTGCCAGCAGGACCCACCCTGGGACAGGGGACTACGAGCAGTACTTC	CASRTHPGTGDYEQYF
few	TRBV7-9	.	TRBJ2-6	TGTGCCAGCAGCTATTGGACTGGGGCCAACGTCCTGACTTTC	CASSYWTGANVLTF
.	TRBV5-1	TRBD2	TRBJ2-5	TGCGCCAGCAGGGGACTAGCGGGACTAGAAGAGACCCAGTACTTC	CASRGLAGLEETQYF
many	TRBV7-2	.	TRBJ1-1	TGTGCCAGCAGCTCCCCGTCACTCTATGTCGCTTTCTTT	CASSSPSLYVAFF
.	TRBV20-1	TRBD2	TRBJ2-5	TGCAGTGCTAGCCAAGCGGGAGGGGGGACCCAGTACTTC	CSASQAGGGTQYF
many	TRBV7-6	.	TRBJ2-7	TGTGCCAGCAGCTTAGACGGGACGGGAAACTCCTACGAGCAGTACTTC	CASSLDGTGNSYEQYF
.	TRBV6-5	.	TRBJ2-3	TGTGCCAGTACGGGGTATAACACAGATACGCAGTATTTT	CASTGYNTDTQYF
many	TRBV7-2	TRBD1	TRBJ2-7	TGTGCCAGCAGCGTGTTCGGGACAGGGAAGGAGGAGCAGTACTTC	CASSVFGTGKEEQYF
many	TRBV12-3/TRBV12-4	TRBD1	TRBJ2-7	TGTGCCAGCAGTTCCGGGACAGGGAACGAGCAGTACTTC	CASSSGTGNEQYF
few	TRBV5-5	.	TRBJ2-7	TGTGCCAGCAGCTTGGCCCAGCGTAGGGGGTCCCCCTACGAGCAGTACTTC	CASSLAQRRGSPYEQYF
many	TRBV7-6	.	TRBJ1-5	TGTGCCAGCAGCTCCCAGCAGGCTCAGCCCCAGCATTTT	CASSSQQAQPQHF
many	TRBV7-2	.	TRBJ2-7	TGTGCCAGCAGCTCCCGGGACGGGCCGGTGTACGAGCAGTACTTC	CASSSRDGPVYEQYF
many	TRBV28	TRBD2	TRBJ2-1	TGTGCCAGCAGTTTTGAACTAGCGGGAGGCAATGAGCAGTTCTTC	CASSFELAGGNEQFF
.	TRBV29-1	.	TRBJ2-7	TGCAGCGTTGTCGGCAGCACCTACGAGCAGTACTTC	CSVVGSTYEQYF
.	TRBV5-5	TRBD1	TRBJ2-2	TGTGCCAGCATCCAACAGGGGGCCGGGGAGCTGTTTTTT	CASIQQGAGELFF
.	TRBV9	.	TRBJ1-2	TGTGCCAGCAGAGACAGATCCCAACCTGGCTACACCTTC	CASRDRSQPGYTF
few	TRBV28	TRBD1	TRBJ1-2	TGTGCCAGCAGTTTACGACAGGGCCCCAACCTTAACTATGGCTACACCTTC	CASSLRQGPNLNYGYTF
few	TRBV7-8	.	TRBJ1-2	TGTGCCAGCAGCCCCCTGGGGGAGGCTGGCTACACCTTC	CASSPLGEAGYTF
.	TRBV7-4	.	TRBJ2-2	TGTGCCAGCAGCCCGTGGGTCGGGGAGCTGTTTTTT	CASSPWVGELFF
.	TRBV11-2	.	TRBJ1-1	TGTGCCAGCAGCTCACCCCTGAGCACTGAAGCTTTCTTT	CASSSPLSTEAFF
many	TRBV28	TRBD1	TRBJ1-2	TGTGCCACCGACTCGACAGGGGCGGACTATGGCTACACCTTC	CATDSTGADYGYTF
few	TRBV6-6	TRBD2	TRBJ2-5	TGTGCCAGCAGTTTTGGACTAGCGGGGGCCCAAGAGACCCAGTACTTC	CASSFGLAGAQETQYF
many	TRBV28	.	TRBJ1-3	TGTGCCAGCAGTTTAGGGATCTCTGGAAACACCATATATTTT	CASSLGISGNTIYF
.	TRBV7-6	TRBD1	TRBJ2-2	TGTGCCAGCAGCTCGACAGGGGGTGAAGCCGGGGAGCTGTTTTTT	CASSSTGGEAGELFF
.	TRBV2	.	TRBJ2-1	TGTGCCAGCAGTGCCCATGGCAGGGAGAATGAGCAGTTCTTC	CASSAHGRENEQFF
once	TRBV6-8	TRBD1	TRBJ2-7	TGTGCCAGCAGTCCTACAGGGGACTACGAGCAGTACTTC	CASSPTGDYEQYF
many	TRBV7-2	TRBD1	TRBJ1-1	TGTGCCAGCAGCTTTTGGACAGGGGGGAGGACTGAAGCTTTCTTT	CASSFWTGGRTEAFF